This entry describes one TCR beta chain. This entry belongs to a study of Ad26.COV2.S vaccination and SARS-CoV-2 variants. Study-level information: The authors gave Ad26.COV2.S intramuscularly, either once or twice 56 days apart.

This sample's treatment: some 20 received Ad26.COV2.S at low or high dose, single or two shots; a few received placebo; per-sample allocation not given. The samples were gathered on day 63 after the first injection of vaccine or placebo. Adults aged 18-55 years in Boston included the donor. Profiled with immunoSEQ multiplex PCR; TCRdb holds only in-frame clones, not every one. Of 380,000 or so clones listed, approximately 86% are singletons. The specimen was peripheral blood, collected in a trial of Ad26.COV2.S vaccine versus placebo. This sequence was found in a person between 18 and 65 years old who received the Ad26.COV2.S COVID-19 vaccine or a placebo.

The DNA for the CDR3 is TGTGCCAGCAGGGACTACACTTCAACTAATGAAAAACTGTTTTTT. Translating gives CASRDYTSTNEKLFF. The chain couples TRBV28 to TRBJ1-4, with unresolved D. CDR3 size: 15 residues. V dropped 6 bases and J dropped 0 bases, with 11 bases sitting between them. Germline V gene lookup returns CDR1 MDHEN and CDR2 SYDVKM.